This entry lists 7 T cell receptor beta chains sequenced from one sample in a study of regulatory T cells in long-lasting Graves disease. As for time point: persistent/refractory GD, antithyroid drugs over 5 years with positive TRAb. TCR sequences were obtained from RNA taken from PBMCs. Arm-PCR of CDR3 regions and iRepertoire HTBI primers were used to build TCR beta libraries. Each CDR3 protein gets one entry after TCRdb re-called the multiplex PCR reads with MiXCR. There are 450,000 or so distinct CDR3 sequences in the sample; less than 25% occur only once, and under 9% lies in the top ten. Material: peripheral blood mononuclear cells (PBMCs), obtained when the disease was refractory, from a patient treated with antithyroid drugs. These receptors were taken from a female donor with Graves disease.

The chain combines TRBV28 with TRBJ1-1, with D hard to call. Germline loops: CDR1 MDHEN, CDR2 SYDVKM. Trimming shortened V by 3 bases and J by 3 bases, and 17 bases separated the two germline ends. CDR3 length: 16 residues. CDR3 in DNA: TGTGCCAGCAGTTTTCAGGAAGATAGGCGAGACACTGAAGCTTTCTTT. This gives the protein CASSFQEDRRDTEAFF.

The rearrangement uses TRBV27 and TRBJ1-6, with a tentative D call TRBD1 (5 bases). CDR1 and CDR2 from the germline V gene are MNHEY and SMNVEV (reference sequence). Trimming removed 3 bases from V and 7 bases from J, with 10 bases in between. The CDR3 is made up of 14 amino acids. CDR3 in DNA: TGTGCCAGCAGTTTCCCTGGGGGGAATTCACCCCTCCACTTT. It translates to CASSFPGGNSPLHF.

The chain joins TRBV25-1 to TRBJ1-2; 7 bases map to TRBD1. The CDR3 totals 14 residues. CDR1 and CDR2 from the germline V gene are MGHDK and SYGVNS. The trim removed 6 bases at V and 5 bases at J, leaving 9 bases unmatched. The DNA for the CDR3 is TGTGCCAGCAGGGGGCCAGGGGGGCAGTATGGCTACACCTTC. Its protein is CASRGPGGQYGYTF.

The chain couples TRBV5-6 to TRBJ1-1; D remains unclear. V was shortened by 0 bases and J by 0 bases, with 9 bases between the two germline ends. The CDR3 is 15 residues long. Germline V lookup: CDR1 SGHDT, CDR2 YYEEEE. CDR3: CASSLVWQMNTEAFF. CDR3 DNA sequence: TGTGCCAGCAGCTTGGTCTGGCAGATGAACACTGAAGCTTTCTTT.

The chain is built from TRBV6-1 and TRBJ2-2; D not resolved. Germline CDR1 reads MNHNS; CDR2 reads SASEGT. This CDR3 is built from 14 residues. Trimming pared 4 bases from V and 7 bases from J, leaving 13 bases between. The CDR3 DNA is TGTGCCAGCAGTGGCCTCGTCACCAACGGGGAGCTGTTTTTT. It codes for CASSGLVTNGELFF.

The gene calls are TRBV29-1 and TRBJ1-5, with TRBD1 identical over 7 bases. CDR3 size: 12 residues. The germline V gene has CDR1 SQVTM and CDR2 ANQGSEA. Trimming removed 6 bases from V and 10 bases from J; junction bases left unmatched: 9. The DNA for the CDR3 is TGCAGCGTCGGCGAGACAGGGTACCCCCAGCATTTT. Amino acid sequence: CSVGETGYPQHF.

This clonotype was counted many times. The chain has TRBV28 and TRBJ1-5; no clear D gene. Deletions cut 11 bases from V and 2 bases from J, with 13 bases between. The V gene's germline CDR1 is MDHEN and CDR2 SYDVKM. This CDR3 is 13 amino acids long. As DNA, the CDR3 is TGTGCCTGGGGAGGGAGGGGCAATCAGCCCCAGCATTTT. Translating it yields CAWGGRGNQPQHF.